Listed here is a single TCR beta chain. The CDR3 extends over 15 amino acids. The J segment lost 2 bases and the V segment lost 1 base, leaving 5 bases of the junction unmatched. Germline V gene lookup returns CDR1 LNHNV and CDR2 YYDKDF (reference sequence). These data originate in a study of cytomegalovirus exposure and HLA in healthy donors. With 60 Vbeta and 13 Jbeta primers, the PCR was carried out. TCRdb keeps only in-frame clones here, not all; method: immunoSEQ multiplex PCR. The sample has roughly 140,000 clones, under 90% seen once. This TCR was recovered from a man in his forties or fifties in good health and CMV-seronegative. V and J are TRBV15 and TRBJ2-7; 7 bases line up with TRBD2. The sample consisted of PBMCs. DNA of the CDR3: TGTGCCACCAGCAGAGGGGGGGGAGGAACCTACGAGCAGTACTTC. Amino acids: CATSRGGGGTYEQYF. The full variable domain, in which reference TRBV15 and TRBJ2-7 provide the parts outside the CDR3, is DAMVIQNPRYQVTQFGKPVTLSCSQTLNHNVMYWYQQKSSQAPKLLFHYYDKDFNNEADTPDNFQSRRPNTSFCFLDIRSPGLGDTAMYLCATSRGGGGTYEQYFGPGTRLTVT.